The 26 T cell receptor beta chains listed next were all sequenced from one sample in a study of post-analysis software for immune sequencing data. Broader study findings: Patients used about 5 TRBV segments, including TRBV5-6, TRBV5-1 and TRBV20-1, more often than controls.

Antigens for these TCRs are unknown. Unique molecular identifiers were carried by the TCR beta cDNA libraries. TCRdb reanalysed the PCR reads using MiXCR and keeps one entry per CDR3 protein. The table shows fewer than 850,000 distinct CDR3 sequences, with under 60% occurring only once. The sequenced material came from blood. The receptor set was obtained from a girl aged 10-17 years with multiple sclerosis.

This chain connects TRBV29-1 to TRBJ2-7, with TRBD1 matching 7 bases. Germline CDR1 SQVTM, CDR2 ANQGSEA. The V and J ends lost 4 bases and 2 bases, in that order; junction bases with no gene match: 5. This CDR3 spans 13 amino acids. For the CDR3, the DNA is TGCAGCGTTGGCAGACAGGGTCCCTACGAGCAGTACTTC. The encoded protein is CSVGRQGPYEQYF.

This clonotype was counted only a few times. J is TRBJ2-6 and V is TRBV6-1, with D perhaps matching TRBD2 (6 bases). Trimming left V 6 bases short and J 3 bases short, with 18 bases between. Germline V CDR1 and CDR2: MNHNS, SASEGT. The CDR3 has 17 amino acids. The CDR3 coding sequence is TGTGCCAGCAGCTGGGGGGAGGTAAACTTTGGGGCCAACGTCCTGACTTTC. Its translation is CASSWGEVNFGANVLTF.

This clonotype was seen a handful of times. The chain couples TRBV12-3 or TRBV12-4 to TRBJ1-5; D gene ambiguous. The CDR3 is 16 amino acids. With 2 bases removed from V and 0 bases from J, the gap between germline ends came to 11 bases. The DNA of the CDR3 is TGTGCCAGCAGTTTAATCGCCGCGTATAGCAATCAGCCCCAGCATTTT. The encoded protein is CASSLIAAYSNQPQHF.

The V gene is TRBV10-3, the J gene TRBJ2-7; either TRBD1 or TRBD2 may supply D (6 bases each). The CDR3 totals 14 residues. From germline, CDR1 is ENHRY and CDR2 SYGVKD. The ends were cut back, 8 bases at V and 3 bases at J, with 17 bases in the middle. For the CDR3, the DNA is TGTGCCATCGGCCCCGGGGGCAAACGCTACGAGCAGTACTTC. Translating it yields CAIGPGGKRYEQYF.

The table lists this clonotype with a few counts. The V call is TRBV29-1, the J call TRBJ2-7, with 7 bases aligning to TRBD1. Germline CDR1 reads SQVTM; CDR2 reads ANQGSEA. With V trimmed by 3 bases and J by 6 bases, 11 bases remained unmatched. The CDR3 contains 14 residues. The chain's CDR3 is CSVEGPTGVGEQYF. DNA for the CDR3: TGCAGCGTTGAGGGGCCAACAGGGGTGGGCGAGCAGTACTTC.

The table lists this clonotype with a few counts. The chain's CDR3 is CASSFFGPTYEQYF. The CDR3, as DNA: TGTGCCAGCAGTTTCTTCGGCCCGACCTACGAGCAGTACTTC. This sequence joins TRBV12-3 or TRBV12-4 and TRBJ2-7; D gene unclear. This CDR3 is 14 amino acids long. The V end was cut by 3 bases, the J end by 2 bases, with 11 bases between.

The chain combines TRBV4-1 with TRBJ1-1; weak D call: TRBD1 (6 bases). The V end was cut by 3 bases, the J end by 4 bases, with 9 bases between. CDR1 and CDR2 from the germline V gene are MGHRA and YSYEKL. The CDR3 sequence is 13 residues long. CDR3 nucleotides: TGCGCCAGCAGCCAGGGGGCGGTCACTGAAGCTTTCTTT. Its translation: CASSQGAVTEAFF.

The chain combines TRBV29-1 with TRBJ2-2; D call uncertain. Germline V gene sequence: CDR1 SQVTM, CDR2 ANQGSEA. V lost 1 base, J lost 0 bases, and 3 bases lay in between. This CDR3 spans 13 amino acids. The CDR3 reads CSVEGPNTGELFF. The CDR3 bases are TGCAGCGTTGAAGGGCCGAACACCGGGGAGCTGTTTTTT.

This clonotype was found a few times. CDR3 in amino acids: CASSLGLYPYNEQFF. In nucleotides, the CDR3 is TGCGCCAGCAGCCTGGGCCTCTACCCCTACAATGAGCAGTTCTTC. This chain connects TRBV10-2 to TRBJ2-1; no reliable D call. The V gene lost 6 bases and the J gene lost 2 bases, with 14 bases spanning the gap. Germline V lookup: CDR1 WSHSY, CDR2 SAAADI. This CDR3 is built from 15 residues.

This clonotype was counted once. DNA of the CDR3: TGTGCCAGCAGATCCAGGAATAATGAAAAACTGTTTTTT. It translates to CASRSRNNEKLFF. This chain joins TRBV25-1 and TRBJ1-4; D gene unclear. The V end lost 6 bases, the J end lost 4 bases, and 9 bases lay between the germline ends. CDR3 length: 13 amino acids. The germline gives CDR1 MGHDK, CDR2 SYGVNS.

This chain connects TRBV7-9 to TRBJ2-2, with D uncertain. The CDR3 sequence is 16 residues long. The ends were cut back, 5 bases at V and 0 bases at J, with 13 bases in the middle. The germline CDR1 and CDR2 sequences are SEHNR and FQNEAQ (reference sequence). The CDR3 reads CASSPIRGSNTGELFF. The CDR3 DNA is TGTGCCAGCAGCCCGATTAGAGGTTCGAACACCGGGGAGCTGTTTTTT.

Only a few counts were recorded for this clonotype. The CDR3 DNA sequence: TGTGCCAGCAGTGACAACTGGGGTTCCTACGAGCAGTACTTC. It specifies CASSDNWGSYEQYF. This rearrangement joins TRBV28 to TRBJ2-7, with D hard to call. The germline V gene encodes CDR1 MDHEN and CDR2 SYDVKM. CDR3 length: 14 residues. V was shortened by 5 bases and J by 1 base, with 12 bases between the two germline ends.

A few counts support this clonotype. The rearrangement joins TRBV7-9 to TRBJ2-3; 11 nucleotides align to TRBD2. Germline CDR1 SEHNR, CDR2 FQNEAQ (reference sequence). The J segment lost 2 bases and the V segment lost 5 bases, leaving 9 bases of the junction unmatched. The CDR3 contains 17 residues. The CDR3 nucleotides are TGTGCCAGCAGCCCCCGACTAGCGGGACCCCACACAGATACGCAGTATTTT. It specifies CASSPRLAGPHTDTQYF.

This clonotype was recorded a few times. The chain combines TRBV20-1 with TRBJ2-4; 9 bases align to TRBD2. The CDR3 consists of 12 residues. Germline V lookup: CDR1 DFQATT, CDR2 SNEGSKA (reference sequence). The J segment lost 13 bases and the V segment lost 6 bases, leaving 10 bases of the junction unmatched. CDR3 region: CSAKREVEEQYF. The CDR3 nucleotides are TGCAGTGCAAAGCGGGAGGTTGAGGAGCAGTACTTC.

This clonotype has more than one count but fewer than ten. The rearrangement links TRBV7-9 to TRBJ2-7, with 12 bases identical to TRBD2. The CDR3 extends over 17 amino acids. V shed 5 bases and J 3 bases; nucleotides not matched to a gene: 11. Germline loops: CDR1 SEHNR, CDR2 FQNEAQ (reference sequence). Here the CDR3 DNA reads TGTGCCAGCAGCCCTGAGCCGAAGACTAGCGGGAGCTACGAGCAGTACTTC. This encodes CASSPEPKTSGSYEQYF.

This chain uses TRBV4-1 with TRBJ2-5; the D is unclear. Germline V gene data show CDR1 as MGHRA and CDR2 as YSYEKL. The CDR3 spans 15 residues. V lost 0 bases and J lost 5, with 13 bases in between. The CDR3 loop is CASSQEPGLGETQYF. CDR3 sequence (DNA): TGCGCCAGCAGCCAAGAACCCGGGTTAGGGGAGACCCAGTACTTC.

This clonotype was observed once. The genes are TRBV9 and TRBJ2-1, with 13 bases lining up with TRBD2. Germline V gives CDR1 SGDLS, CDR2 YYNGEE. With 7 bases clipped from V and 12 bases from J, the junction kept 4 bases outside the gene matches. This CDR3 comprises 12 residues. The CDR3 loop reads CASRGTSGVQFF. CDR3 in DNA: TGTGCCAGCCGAGGGACTAGCGGGGTGCAGTTCTTC. Using reference TRBV9 and TRBJ2-1 for the parts outside the CDR3, the full variable domain is DSGVTQTPKHLITATGQRVTLRCSPRSGDLSVYWYQQSLDQGLQFLIQYYNGEERAKGNILERFSAQQFPDLHSELNLSSLELGDSALYFCASRGTSGVQFFGPGTRLTVL.

The V and J genes are TRBV5-1 and TRBJ2-1, with D hard to call. Germline V gene sequence: CDR1 SGHRS, CDR2 YFSETQ. V was clipped by 5 bases and J by 2 bases, with 5 bases between them. The CDR3 loop spans 12 amino acids. CDR3 bases: TGCGCCAGCAGGGGAACCTACAATGAGCAGTTCTTC. It is translated as CASRGTYNEQFF. The whole variable domain, remainder taken from reference TRBV5-1 and TRBJ2-1, is KAGVTQTPRYLIKTRGQQVTLSCSPISGHRSVSWYQQTPGQGLQFLFEYFSETQRNKGNFPGRFSGRQFSNSRSEMNVSTLELGDSALYLCASRGTYNEQFFGPGTRLTVL.

The chain carries TRBV12-3 or TRBV12-4 and TRBJ1-2; a weak D match, TRBD1 (5 bases). This CDR3 spans 13 amino acids. V lost 7 bases and J 4 bases, leaving 13 bases between the germline ends. In DNA form, the CDR3 reads TGTGCCAGCACGCCGGGGCCCTTCTATGGCTACACCTTC. Translating it yields CASTPGPFYGYTF.

This chain uses TRBV6-6 with TRBJ2-3; 9 bases align to TRBD2. This CDR3 is built from 16 residues. V was pared by 3 bases and J by 1 base, with 5 bases of the junction left unmatched. Germline assignment: CDR1 MNHNY and CDR2 SVGAGI (reference sequence). The CDR3 region is CASSYRREGGTDTQYF. The CDR3 DNA follows: TGTGCCAGCAGTTATCGGCGGGAGGGCGGCACAGATACGCAGTATTTT.

Here the CDR3 reads CASSLAIGYDEQYF. The DNA for the CDR3 is TGTGCCAGCAGTTTAGCCATCGGGTACGACGAGCAGTACTTC. The chain recombines TRBV28 with TRBJ2-4, with D unclear. The DNA end lines up better with TRBJ2-7; the J call may be wrong. Germline V CDR1 and CDR2: MDHEN, SYDVKM. CDR3 length: 14 residues.

This clonotype showed up just a few times. The rearrangement uses TRBV6-1 and TRBJ1-5; 9 bases are shared with TRBD1. The V gene end was trimmed by 1 base and the J gene end by 9 bases; junction bases not matched to a gene: 7. Per germline, CDR1 MNHNS and CDR2 SASEGT. The CDR3 runs 15 residues. The CDR3 loop reads CASSEGTGEKRPQHF. CDR3 bases: TGTGCCAGCAGTGAAGGGACAGGGGAAAAACGGCCCCAGCATTTT.

The chain uses TRBV4-3 and TRBJ2-5; 7 nucleotides align to TRBD2. The J call is in doubt because the DNA end fits TRBJ2-7 better. In germline, CDR1 is LGHNA, CDR2 YSLEER. The CDR3 has 13 amino acids. The DNA of the CDR3 is TGCGCCAGCAGCCGCAGTACTAGCGACGAGCAGTACTTC. Protein sequence: CASSRSTSDEQYF.

The chain carries TRBV28 and TRBJ1-6; D is ambiguous. Germline V lookup: CDR1 MDHEN, CDR2 SYDVKM. Trimming pared 3 bases from V and 8 bases from J, leaving 5 bases between. The CDR3 spans 12 residues. The CDR3 DNA sequence: TGTGCCAGCAGTTTCGTTTATTCACCCCTCCACTTT. Translating it yields CASSFVYSPLHF.

In this sample, this clonotype turned up a few times. The chain joins TRBV4-2 to TRBJ2-5; the D gene could be TRBD1 or TRBD2 (6 bases each). The CDR3 totals 13 residues. Germline loops: CDR1 LGHNA, CDR2 YNFKEQ. V was shortened by 2 bases and J by 13 bases, with 17 bases between the two germline ends. The CDR3: CASSQRGGSHLYF. Here the CDR3 DNA reads TGTGCCAGCAGCCAAAGAGGGGGGTCCCATCTGTACTTC.

The chain has TRBV7-2 and TRBJ2-3; TRBD2 might be the D (5 bases). The germline V gene has CDR1 SGHTA and CDR2 FQGNSA. This CDR3 contains 13 residues. Trimming pared 11 bases from V and 0 bases from J, leaving 12 bases between. The chain's CDR3 is CAGSVLSTDTQYF. Here the CDR3 DNA reads TGTGCCGGTAGCGTACTTAGCACAGATACGCAGTATTTT.